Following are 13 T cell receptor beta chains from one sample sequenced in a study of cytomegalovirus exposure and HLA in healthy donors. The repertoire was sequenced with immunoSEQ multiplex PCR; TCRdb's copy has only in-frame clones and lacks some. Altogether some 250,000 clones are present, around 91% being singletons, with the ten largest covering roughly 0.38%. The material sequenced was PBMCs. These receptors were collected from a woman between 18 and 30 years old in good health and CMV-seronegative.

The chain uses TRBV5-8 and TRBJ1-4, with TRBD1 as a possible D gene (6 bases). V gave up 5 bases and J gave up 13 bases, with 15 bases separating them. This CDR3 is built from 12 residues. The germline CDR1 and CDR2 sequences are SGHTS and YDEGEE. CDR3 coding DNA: TGTGCCAGCAGATCGTGGGGACAACTACTGTTTTTT. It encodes CASRSWGQLLFF.

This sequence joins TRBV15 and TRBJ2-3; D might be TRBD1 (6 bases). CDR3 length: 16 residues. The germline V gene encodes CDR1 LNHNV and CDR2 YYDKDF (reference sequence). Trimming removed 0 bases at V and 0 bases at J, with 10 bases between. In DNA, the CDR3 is TGTGCCACCAGCAGAGATCTAGGACAGAGCACAGATACGCAGTATTTT. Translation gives CATSRDLGQSTDTQYF. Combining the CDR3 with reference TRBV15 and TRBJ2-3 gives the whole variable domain DAMVIQNPRYQVTQFGKPVTLSCSQTLNHNVMYWYQQKSSQAPKLLFHYYDKDFNNEADTPDNFQSRRPNTSFCFLDIRSPGLGDTAMYLCATSRDLGQSTDTQYFGPGTRLTVL.

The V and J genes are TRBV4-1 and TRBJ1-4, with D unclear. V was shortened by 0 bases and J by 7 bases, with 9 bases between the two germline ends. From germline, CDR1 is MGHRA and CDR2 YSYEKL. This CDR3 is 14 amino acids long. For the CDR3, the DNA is TGCGCCAGCAGCCAAGACGAGGTTGGTGAAAAACTGTTTTTT. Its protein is CASSQDEVGEKLFF.

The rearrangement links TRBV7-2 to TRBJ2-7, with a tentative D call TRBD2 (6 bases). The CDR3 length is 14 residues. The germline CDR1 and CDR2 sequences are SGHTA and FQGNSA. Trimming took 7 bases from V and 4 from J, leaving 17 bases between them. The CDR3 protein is CASTPLGRRYEQYF. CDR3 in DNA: TGTGCCAGCACCCCCCTCGGGAGACGATACGAGCAGTACTTC.

CDR3: CASSLSRGPSGNTIYF. CDR3 DNA sequence: TGTGCCAGCAGTTTATCGCGGGGGCCCTCTGGAAACACCATATATTTT. The chain combines TRBV28 with TRBJ1-3; D possibly corresponds to TRBD1 (6 bases). With 1 base removed from V and 0 bases from J, the gap between germline ends came to 10 bases. Germline V gives CDR1 MDHEN, CDR2 SYDVKM. This CDR3 spans 16 amino acids.

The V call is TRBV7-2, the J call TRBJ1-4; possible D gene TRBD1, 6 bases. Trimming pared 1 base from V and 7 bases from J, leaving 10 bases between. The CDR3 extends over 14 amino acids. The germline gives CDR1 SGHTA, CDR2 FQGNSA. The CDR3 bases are TGTGCCAGCAGCTTAGTAGGGGGGGTTGAAAAACTGTTTTTT. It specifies CASSLVGGVEKLFF.

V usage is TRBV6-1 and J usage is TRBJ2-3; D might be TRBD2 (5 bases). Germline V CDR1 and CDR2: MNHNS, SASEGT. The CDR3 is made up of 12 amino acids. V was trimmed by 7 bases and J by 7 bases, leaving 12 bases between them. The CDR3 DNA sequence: TGTGCCAGCACGAGGGCGGCGTATACGCAGTATTTT. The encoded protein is CASTRAAYTQYF.

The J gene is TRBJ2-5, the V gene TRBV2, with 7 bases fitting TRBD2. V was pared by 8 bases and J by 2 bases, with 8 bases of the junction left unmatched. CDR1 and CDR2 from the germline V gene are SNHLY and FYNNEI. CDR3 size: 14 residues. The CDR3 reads CASQFRTRQETQYF. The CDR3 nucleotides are TGTGCCAGCCAGTTCCGGACTAGGCAAGAGACCCAGTACTTC.

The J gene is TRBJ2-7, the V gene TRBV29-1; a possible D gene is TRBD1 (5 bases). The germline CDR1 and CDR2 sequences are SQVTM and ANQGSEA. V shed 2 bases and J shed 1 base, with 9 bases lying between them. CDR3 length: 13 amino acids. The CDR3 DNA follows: TGCAGCGTTGAACAGGGAAGATCCTACGAGCAGTACTTC. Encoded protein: CSVEQGRSYEQYF.

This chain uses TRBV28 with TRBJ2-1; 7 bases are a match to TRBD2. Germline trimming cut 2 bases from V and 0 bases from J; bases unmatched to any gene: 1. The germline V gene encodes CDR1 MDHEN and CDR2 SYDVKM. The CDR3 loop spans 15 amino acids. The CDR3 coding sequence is TGTGCCAGCAGTTTAAGGACTAGCTCCTACAATGAGCAGTTCTTC. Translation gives CASSLRTSSYNEQFF.

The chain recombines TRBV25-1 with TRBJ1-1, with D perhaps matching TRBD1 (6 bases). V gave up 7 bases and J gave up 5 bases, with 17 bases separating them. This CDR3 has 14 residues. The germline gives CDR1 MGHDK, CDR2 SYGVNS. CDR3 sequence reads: CASTFSSQGTEAFF. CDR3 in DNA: TGTGCCAGCACATTTTCCAGCCAGGGGACTGAAGCTTTCTTT. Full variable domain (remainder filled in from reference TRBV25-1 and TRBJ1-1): EADIYQTPRYLVIGTGKKITLECSQTMGHDKMYWYQQDPGMELHLIHYSYGVNSTEKGDLSSESTVSRIRTEHFPLTLESARPSHTSQYLCASTFSSQGTEAFFGQGTRLTVV.

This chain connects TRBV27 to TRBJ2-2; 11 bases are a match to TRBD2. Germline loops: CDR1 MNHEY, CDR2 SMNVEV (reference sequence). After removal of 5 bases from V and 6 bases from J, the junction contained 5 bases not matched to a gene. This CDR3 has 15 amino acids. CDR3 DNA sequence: TGTGCCAGCAGTGTAGCGGGGGGGCCGGCCGGGGAGCTGTTTTTT. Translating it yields CASSVAGGPAGELFF.

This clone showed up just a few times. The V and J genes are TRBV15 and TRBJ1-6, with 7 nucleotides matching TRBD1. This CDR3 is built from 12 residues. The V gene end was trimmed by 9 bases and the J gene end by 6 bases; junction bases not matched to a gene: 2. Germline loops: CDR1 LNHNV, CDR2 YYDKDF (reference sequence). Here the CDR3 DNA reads TGTGCCACGGGACAGCGTAATTCACCCCTCCACTTT. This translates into CATGQRNSPLHF. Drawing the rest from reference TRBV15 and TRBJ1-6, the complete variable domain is DAMVIQNPRYQVTQFGKPVTLSCSQTLNHNVMYWYQQKSSQAPKLLFHYYDKDFNNEADTPDNFQSRRPNTSFCFLDIRSPGLGDTAMYLCATGQRNSPLHFGNGTRLTVT.